This record covers a single T cell receptor beta chain. Its antigen remains unknown. The length of the CDR3 is 14 residues. Germline V gene sequence: CDR1 MDHEN, CDR2 SYDVKM. This specimen comes from a study of monozygotic twins with inflammatory bowel disease. During cDNA synthesis, UMIs that each contained a 6-nucleotide sample barcode were added by means of template switching. TCRdb re-called the 5' RACE reads; one entry per CDR3 protein, DNA not given. The listing records fewer than 550,000 distinct CDR3 sequences. Study-wide results and limits: Among IBD patients, TCRbeta diversity (inverse Simpson) was lower than in healthy co-twins.

V and J are TRBV28 and TRBJ2-3. This clonotype was sampled from a human donor with ulcerative colitis or Crohn's disease, or a healthy co-twin of an affected twin (not recorded which). The sequenced sample was blood. The CDR3 region is CASSLPSSTDTQYF. Variable domain in full (rest from reference TRBV28 and TRBJ2-3): DVKVTQSSRYLVKRTGEKVFLECVQDMDHENMFWYRQDPGLGLRLIYFSYDVKMKEKGDIPEGYSVSREKKERFSLILESASTNQTSMYLCASSLPSSTDTQYFGPGTRLTVL.